This TCR beta chain was captured by sequencing in a study of blood T cell repertoires in COVID-19. This clone was seen a handful of times. The assay was immunoSEQ multiplex PCR, and TCRdb's table has in-frame clones only and misses some. Altogether 200,000 to 300,000 clones are present, approximately 89% being singletons, with the ten largest covering around 1.7%. The clonotype comes from a woman in her fifties or sixties who had recovered from COVID-19. Sequencing was performed on peripheral blood.

As DNA, the CDR3 is TGCGCCAGCAGCTTGAGCGGGGGGGCCCCCAGCACCGGGGAGCTGTTTTTT. This codes for CASSLSGGAPSTGELFF. The chain links TRBV5-1 to TRBJ2-2, with TRBD2 matching over 10 bases. Germline V gives CDR1 SGHRS, CDR2 YFSETQ. This CDR3 contains 17 residues. The J segment lost 4 bases and the V segment lost 1 base, leaving 7 bases of the junction unmatched.